Included here is one TCR beta chain sequence, with context. What it recognizes is unknown. The record originates from a study of follicular helper T cells after annual influenza vaccination. The time point: 2013-2014 season, 7 days after vaccination. Adults were given seasonal inactivated influenza vaccine, and blood CD4 subsets were sorted before and after vaccination. Donors were community-dwelling with no influenza vaccine in the prior 6 months. Donors with HIV/AIDS, active malignancy, immunomodulators or active illness were excluded. Whole-study results and caveats: Just about 10-22% of cells analyzed had recovered productive TCRB sequences.

Assay used: immunoSEQ multiplex PCR; TCRdb lists only in-frame clones, some missing. The table includes about 9,900 clones, 80% to 85% detected once. This CDR3 is built from 18 residues. Trimming left V 0 bases short and J 5 bases short, with 20 bases between. The source was CXCR5- memory CD4+ T cells sorted from blood, collected 7 days after influenza vaccination. The V gene is TRBV23-1, the J gene TRBJ2-1; D remains unclear. TRBV23-1 is an ORF, and what it does is uncertain. The TCR was taken from an adult who received the influenza vaccine. The CDR3 region is CASSQSTERLVVDNEQFF. The CDR3 DNA reads as TGCGCCAGCAGTCAATCGACCGAGAGGCTAGTTGTCGACAATGAGCAGTTCTTC.